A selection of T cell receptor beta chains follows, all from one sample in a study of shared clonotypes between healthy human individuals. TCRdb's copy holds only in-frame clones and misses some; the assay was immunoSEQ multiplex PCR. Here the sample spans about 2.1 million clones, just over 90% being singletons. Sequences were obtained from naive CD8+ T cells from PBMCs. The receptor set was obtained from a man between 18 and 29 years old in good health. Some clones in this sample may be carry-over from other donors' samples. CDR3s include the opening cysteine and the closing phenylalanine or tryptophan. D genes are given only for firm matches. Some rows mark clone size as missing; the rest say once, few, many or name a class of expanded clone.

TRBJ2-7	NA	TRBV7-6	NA	TGTGCCAGCAGCCCGCGTAGGGTTTACGAGCAGTACTTC	CASSPRRVYEQYF
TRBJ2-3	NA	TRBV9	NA	TGTGCCAGCAGCGTGGGGGGCGAGTCCACAGATACGCAGTATTTT	CASSVGGESTDTQYF
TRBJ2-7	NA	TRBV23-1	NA	TGCGCCAGCAGTCATGGGCAGGACTACGAGCAGTACTTC	CASSHGQDYEQYF
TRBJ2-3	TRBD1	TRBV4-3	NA	TGCGCCAGCAGCCTACGGACAGGGGGAGCAGATACGCAGTATTTT	CASSLRTGGADTQYF
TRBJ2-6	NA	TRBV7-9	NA	TGTGCCAGCAGCTTAGACTGGGGCGGGGCCAACGTCCTGACTTTC	CASSLDWGGANVLTF
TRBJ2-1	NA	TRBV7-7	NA	TGTGCCAGCAGCCAGAGACCGGGACCGACGTACAATGAGCAGTTCTTC	CASSQRPGPTYNEQFF
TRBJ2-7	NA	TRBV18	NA	TGTGCCAGCTCGCCCTACAGGGAATCCTACGAGCAGTACTTC	CASSPYRESYEQYF
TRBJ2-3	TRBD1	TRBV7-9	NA	TGTGCCAGCAGCCCTAACACGGGACAGAGGTTTTTAGATACGCAGTATTTT	CASSPNTGQRFLDTQYF
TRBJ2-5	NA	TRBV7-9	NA	TGTGCCAGCAGCTTAGCGGGAGTGGAGACCCAGTACTTC	CASSLAGVETQYF
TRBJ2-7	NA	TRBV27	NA	TGTGCCAGCAGTCTAAGGGACACCGCGGGGTCCTACGAGCAGTACTTC	CASSLRDTAGSYEQYF
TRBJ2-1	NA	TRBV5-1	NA	TGCGCCAGCCGAGGGGGCGGGAGCGCTGAGCAGTTCTTC	CASRGGGSAEQFF
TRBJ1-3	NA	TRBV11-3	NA	TGTGCCAGCAGCTTAGGTTGGACGGGACACTTAACTGGAAACACCATATATTTT	CASSLGWTGHLTGNTIYF
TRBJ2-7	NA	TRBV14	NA	TGTGCCAGCAGCCAACCAGGGACGGAGAGCTCCTACGAGCAGTACTTC	CASSQPGTESSYEQYF
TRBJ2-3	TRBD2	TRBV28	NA	TGTGCCAGCAGCCCCAGCGGGAGGGCCAGGGATACGCAGTATTTT	CASSPSGRARDTQYF
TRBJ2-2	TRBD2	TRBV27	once	TGTGCCAGTAAGGGCTTCGGGAGGGCCAACGGGGAGCTGTTTTTT	CASKGFGRANGELFF
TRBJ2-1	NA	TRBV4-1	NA	TGCGCCAGCAGCCAAGATGGGCTAGCGCTGACCTACAATGAGCAGTTCTTC	CASSQDGLALTYNEQFF
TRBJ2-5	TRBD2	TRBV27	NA	TGTGCCAGCGGGGTAGCGGGCCTGTGGGAGACCCAGTACTTC	CASGVAGLWETQYF
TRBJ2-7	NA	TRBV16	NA	TGTGCCAGCAGCCAGGATGGGGGTTTCAACGAGCAGTACTTC	CASSQDGGFNEQYF
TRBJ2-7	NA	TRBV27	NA	TGTGCCAGCAGTCCCTACCCCGGGAGTGCCTACGAGCAGTACTTC	CASSPYPGSAYEQYF
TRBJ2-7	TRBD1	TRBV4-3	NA	TGCGCCAGCAGCCAAGATAGGACAGGGTACACCGAGCAGTACTTC	CASSQDRTGYTEQYF
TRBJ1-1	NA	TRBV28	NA	TGTGCCAGCAGGTTCAGTCGATTAAACACTGAAGCTTTCTTT	CASRFSRLNTEAFF
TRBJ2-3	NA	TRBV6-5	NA	TGTGCCAGCAGTTACGGGCGGGGCCACACAGATACGCAGTATTTT	CASSYGRGHTDTQYF
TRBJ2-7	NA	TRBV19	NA	TGTGCCAGTAGTTTGGCAGGTGATTCCTACGAGCAGTACTTC	CASSLAGDSYEQYF
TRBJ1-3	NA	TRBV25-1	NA	TGTGCCAGCAGTGAAAGTCAGGGGTTCCCTGGAAACACCATATATTTT	CASSESQGFPGNTIYF
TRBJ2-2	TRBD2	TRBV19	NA	TGTGCCAGTAGTATAATGACTAGCGGGAGACGGGACACCGGGGAGCTGTTTTTT	CASSIMTSGRRDTGELFF
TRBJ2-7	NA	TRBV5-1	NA	TGCGCCAGCAGCTCACTAACTAGGGGCTACGAGCAGTACTTC	CASSSLTRGYEQYF
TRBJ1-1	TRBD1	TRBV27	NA	TGTGCCAGCAGCCCGGGACAGGGGCCCCAGTATGAAGCTTTCTTT	CASSPGQGPQYEAFF
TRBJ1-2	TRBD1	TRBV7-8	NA	TGTGCCAGCAGCTTAGGCAGTACAGGGGCCATCTATGGCTACACCTTC	CASSLGSTGAIYGYTF
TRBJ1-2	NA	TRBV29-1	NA	TGCAGCGCCCTAGGGGACCCCTATGGCTACACCTTC	CSALGDPYGYTF
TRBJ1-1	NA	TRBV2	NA	TGTGCCAGCAGCGACGACCTTGGGGTCAACACTGAAGCTTTCTTT	CASSDDLGVNTEAFF
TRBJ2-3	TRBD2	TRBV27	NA	TGTGCCAGCAGACCCCGACTAGCGGGAGCCCAACGGACGTTTGATACGCAGTATTTT	CASRPRLAGAQRTFDTQYF
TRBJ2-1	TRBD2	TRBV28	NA	TGTGCCAGCAGTTTATGGGCGGGAGCCCCCTTTTTGCAGTTCTTC	CASSLWAGAPFLQFF
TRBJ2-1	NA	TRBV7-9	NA	TGTGCCAGCCTAAGGTCCTACTCCTACAATGAGCAGTTCTTC	CASLRSYSYNEQFF
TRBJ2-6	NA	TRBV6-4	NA	TGTGCCAGCAGCCCCACTGGGGCCAACGTCCTGACTTTC	CASSPTGANVLTF
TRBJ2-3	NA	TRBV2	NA	TGTGCCACAGAGCCCCCGACGGGCGGTGGCACAGATACGCAGTATTTT	CATEPPTGGGTDTQYF
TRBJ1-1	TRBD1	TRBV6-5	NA	TGTGCCAGCAGCCCCCAGGGGGGCACTGAAGCTTTCTTT	CASSPQGGTEAFF
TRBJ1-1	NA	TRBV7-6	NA	TGTGCCAGCAGCTTAGCGGCCTGGACTGAAGCTTTCTTT	CASSLAAWTEAFF
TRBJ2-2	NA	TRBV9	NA	TGTGCCAGCAGCCCAGGCGGGGTCGGGGAGCTGTTTTTT	CASSPGGVGELFF
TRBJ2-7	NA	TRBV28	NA	TGTGCCAGCAGCCTTCGAGGTGGGATCTACGAGCAGTACTTC	CASSLRGGIYEQYF
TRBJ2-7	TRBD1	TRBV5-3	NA	TGTGCCAGAAGCTTGGCGGGGACAGGGCCCTACGAGCAGTACTTC	CARSLAGTGPYEQYF
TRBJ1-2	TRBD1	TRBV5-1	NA	TGCGCCAGCAGCCCCTGGGACAGTCCATATGGCTACACCTTC	CASSPWDSPYGYTF
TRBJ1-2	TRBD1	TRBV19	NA	TGTGCCAGTAGTATAGATTCGCACAGGGGGTCTGGCTACACCTTC	CASSIDSHRGSGYTF
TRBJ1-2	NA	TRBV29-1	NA	TGCAGCGTTGATTTCGGTTGGGATGGCTACACCTTC	CSVDFGWDGYTF
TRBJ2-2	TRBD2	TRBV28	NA	TGTGCCAGCAGTTCCATTCAACTAGCGGGAGGGACTAACACCGGGGAGCTGTTTTTT	CASSSIQLAGGTNTGELFF
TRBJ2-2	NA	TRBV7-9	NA	TGTGCCAGCAGACCATACAGTGGTGTCACCGGGGAGCTGTTTTTT	CASRPYSGVTGELFF
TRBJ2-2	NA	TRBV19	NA	TGTGCCAGTAGTGTGCATGGCACCGGGGAGCTGTTTTTT	CASSVHGTGELFF
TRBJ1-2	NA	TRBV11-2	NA	TGTGCCAGCAGCTTGGGGGCGGCCTATGGCTACACCTTC	CASSLGAAYGYTF
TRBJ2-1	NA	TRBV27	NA	TGTGCCAGCAACGGGTACAACAACTACAATGAGCAGTTCTTC	CASNGYNNYNEQFF
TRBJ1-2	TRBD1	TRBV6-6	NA	TGTGCCAGCAGTCCCCTGGGACAGGGGGATGGCTACACCTTC	CASSPLGQGDGYTF
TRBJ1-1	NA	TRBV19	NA	TGTGCCAGTAGTATAGGGGGGATCGACACTGAAGCTTTCTTT	CASSIGGIDTEAFF
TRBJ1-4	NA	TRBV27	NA	TGTGCCAGCACCAAACACCTTCCTAATGAAAAACTGTTTTTT	CASTKHLPNEKLFF
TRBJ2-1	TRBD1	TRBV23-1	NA	TGCGCCAGCAGTACCCCGGGACAGGGGGCCCATGAGCAGTTCTTC	CASSTPGQGAHEQFF
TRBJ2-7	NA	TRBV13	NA	TGTGCCAGCAGCTTAGGGGGGACGCCTGCCTACGAGCAGTACTTC	CASSLGGTPAYEQYF
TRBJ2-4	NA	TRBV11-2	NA	TGTGCCAGCAGCTTCGAGGCGAGGGGCATTCAGTACTTC	CASSFEARGIQYF
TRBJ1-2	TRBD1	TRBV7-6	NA	TGTGCCAGCAGCTTAAGACAGGGCGAGGGCTACACCTTC	CASSLRQGEGYTF